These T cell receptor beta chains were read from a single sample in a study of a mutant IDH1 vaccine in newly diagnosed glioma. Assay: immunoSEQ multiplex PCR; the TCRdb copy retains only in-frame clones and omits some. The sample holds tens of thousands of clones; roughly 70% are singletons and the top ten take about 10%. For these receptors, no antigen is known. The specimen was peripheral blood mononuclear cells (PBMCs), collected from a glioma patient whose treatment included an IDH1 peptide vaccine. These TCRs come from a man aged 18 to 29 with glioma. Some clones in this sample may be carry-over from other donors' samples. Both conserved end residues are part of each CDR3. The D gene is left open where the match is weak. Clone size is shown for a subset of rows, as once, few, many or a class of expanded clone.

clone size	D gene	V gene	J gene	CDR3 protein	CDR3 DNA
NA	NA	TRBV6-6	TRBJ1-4	CASRKRELFF	TGTGCCAGCAGGAAGCGAGAACTGTTTTTT
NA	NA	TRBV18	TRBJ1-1	CASSPFENTEAFF	TGTGCCAGCTCACCATTCGAGAACACTGAAGCTTTCTTT
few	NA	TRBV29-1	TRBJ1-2	CSVHLNYGYTF	TGCAGCGTACACTTGAACTATGGCTACACCTTC
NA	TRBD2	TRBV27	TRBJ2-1	CASSLTGTSAYNEQFF	TGTGCCAGCAGTTTGACCGGGACTAGCGCCTACAATGAGCAGTTCTTC
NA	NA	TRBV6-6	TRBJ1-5	CAESGLQNQPQHF	TGTGCCGAGTCGGGACTCCAGAATCAGCCCCAGCATTTT
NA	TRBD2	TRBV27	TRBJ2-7	CASSSGTSSYEQYF	TGTGCCAGCAGTTCCGGGACTAGCAGCTACGAGCAGTACTTC
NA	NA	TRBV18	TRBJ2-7	CASSAGTPFAYEQYF	TGTGCCAGCTCGGCCGGGACTCCGTTTGCCTACGAGCAGTACTTC
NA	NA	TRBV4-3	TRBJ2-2	CASSQEPIGLSANTGELFF	TGCGCCAGCAGCCAAGAACCAATCGGCCTCAGCGCGAACACCGGGGAGCTGTTTTTT
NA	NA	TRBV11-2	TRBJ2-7	CASSDLLGDYEQYF	TGTGCCAGCAGCGACCTTCTAGGGGACTACGAGCAGTACTTC
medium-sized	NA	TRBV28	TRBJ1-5	CASLRSRSGNQPQHF	TGTGCCAGCCTTAGGTCCAGGAGCGGCAATCAGCCCCAGCATTTT
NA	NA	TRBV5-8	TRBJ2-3	CASSLSRGRDFTDTQYF	TGTGCCAGCAGCTTGTCCCGGGGCAGGGATTTTACAGATACGCAGTATTTT
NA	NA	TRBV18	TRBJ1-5	CASSNFSNQPQHF	TGTGCCAGCTCCAATTTTAGCAATCAGCCCCAGCATTTT
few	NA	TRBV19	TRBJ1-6	CASSTGQYNSPLHF	TGTGCCAGTAGTACCGGACAGTATAATTCACCCCTCCACTTT
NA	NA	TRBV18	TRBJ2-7	CASSATDSSYEQHF	TGTGCCAGCTCAGCCACGGACAGCTCCTACGAGCAGCACTTC
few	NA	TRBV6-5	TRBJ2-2	CASSYSIGGGELFF	TGTGCCAGCAGTTACTCGATCGGCGGCGGGGAGCTGTTTTTT
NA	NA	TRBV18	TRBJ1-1	CATGQQNTEAFF	TGTGCCACCGGACAGCAGAACACTGAAGCTTTCTTT
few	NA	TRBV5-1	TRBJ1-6	CASSFNSKSYNSPLHF	TGCGCCAGCAGCTTTAACAGCAAGTCCTATAATTCACCCCTCCACTTT
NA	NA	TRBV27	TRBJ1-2	CASSLFMETPFGGYTF	TGTGCCAGCAGTTTATTCATGGAGACTCCATTCGGGGGCTACACCTTC
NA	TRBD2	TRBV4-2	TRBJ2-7	CASSQAPGRGMIYEQYF	TGTGCCAGCAGCCAAGCCCCCGGGCGGGGGATGATCTACGAGCAGTACTTC
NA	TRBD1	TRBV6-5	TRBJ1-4	CASSSGGGMDEKLFF	TGTGCCAGCAGTTCAGGGGGCGGGATGGATGAAAAACTGTTTTTT
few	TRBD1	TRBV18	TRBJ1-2	CASSPGDRRRNYGYTF	TGTGCCAGCTCACCCGGGGACAGGCGAAGGAACTATGGCTACACCTTC
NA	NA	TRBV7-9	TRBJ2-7	CASTSPSYEQYF	TGTGCCAGCACCTCACCCTCCTACGAGCAGTACTTC
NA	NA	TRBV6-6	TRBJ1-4	CASSFGATNEKLFF	TGTGCCAGCAGTTTTGGGGCAACTAATGAAAAACTGTTTTTT
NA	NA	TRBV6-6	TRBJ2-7	CASSYSASGYEQYF	TGTGCCAGCAGTTACTCTGCCAGCGGTTACGAGCAGTACTTC
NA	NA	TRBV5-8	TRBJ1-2	CASSLGRVRYGYTF	TGTGCCAGCAGTTTGGGGCGGGTTCGCTATGGCTACACCTTC
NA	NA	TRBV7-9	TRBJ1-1	CASSSRQNTEAFF	TGTGCCAGCAGCTCTAGACAGAACACTGAAGCTTTCTTT
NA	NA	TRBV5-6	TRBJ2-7	CASSWGFRDGDEQYF	TGTGCCAGCAGCTGGGGTTTCCGGGATGGCGATGAGCAGTACTTC
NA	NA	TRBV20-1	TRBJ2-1	CSAQGWQFF	TGCAGTGCTCAAGGGTGGCAGTTCTTC
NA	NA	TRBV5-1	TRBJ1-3	CASSWSPWGGGGNTIYF	TGCGCCAGCAGCTGGTCCCCTTGGGGGGGCGGCGGGAACACCATATATTTT
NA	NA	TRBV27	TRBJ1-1	CASSQNRMGSTEAFF	TGTGCCAGCAGTCAAAACAGGATGGGGAGCACTGAAGCTTTCTTT
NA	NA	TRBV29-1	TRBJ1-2	CSVEEDFYGYTF	TGCAGCGTTGAAGAGGACTTCTATGGCTACACCTTC
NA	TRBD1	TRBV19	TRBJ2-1	CASSINRGGSYNEQFF	TGTGCCAGTAGTATAAACAGGGGCGGCTCCTACAATGAGCAGTTCTTC
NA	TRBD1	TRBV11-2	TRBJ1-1	CASSFLRTGMNTEAFF	TGTGCCAGCAGCTTTCTCCGGACAGGCATGAACACTGAAGCTTTCTTT
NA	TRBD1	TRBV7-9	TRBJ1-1	CASSFQGALNTEAFF	TGTGCCAGCAGCTTCCAGGGGGCCCTGAACACTGAAGCTTTCTTT
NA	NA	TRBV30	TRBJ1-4	CAWNSARMDEKLFF	TGTGCCTGGAATTCGGCGCGGATGGATGAAAAACTGTTTTTT
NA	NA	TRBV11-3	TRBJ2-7	CASSNLGQGKGEQYF	TGTGCCAGCAGCAACCTCGGGCAGGGGAAAGGCGAGCAGTACTTC
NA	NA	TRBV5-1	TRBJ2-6	CASSRTSTGANVLTF	TGCGCCAGCAGCCGTACTAGCACTGGGGCCAACGTCCTGACTTTC
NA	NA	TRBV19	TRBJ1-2	CASSIGQNYYGYTF	TGTGCCAGTAGTATAGGACAGAACTACTATGGCTACACCTTC
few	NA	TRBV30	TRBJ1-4	CAWSDSTGEKLFF	TGTGCCTGGAGTGACAGCACGGGGGAAAAACTGTTTTTT
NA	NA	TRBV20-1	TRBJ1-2	CSARWEYGYTF	TGCAGTGCTCGGTGGGAGTATGGCTACACCTTC
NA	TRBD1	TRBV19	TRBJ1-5	CASRIRDRGNQPQHF	TGTGCCAGTAGGATCCGGGACAGGGGAAATCAGCCCCAGCATTTT
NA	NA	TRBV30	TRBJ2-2	CAWSVWQGGAGELFF	TGTGCCTGGAGTGTATGGCAGGGTGGGGCCGGGGAGCTGTTTTTT
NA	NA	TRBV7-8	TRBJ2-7	CASSFSGSYEQYF	TGTGCCAGCAGCTTCTCCGGGTCCTACGAGCAGTACTTC
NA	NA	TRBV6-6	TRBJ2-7	CASSYPSGSSYEQYF	TGTGCCAGCAGTTACCCTTCCGGAAGCTCCTACGAGCAGTACTTC
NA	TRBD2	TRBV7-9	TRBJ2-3	CASSPIRSGIRTDTQYF	TGTGCCAGCAGCCCCATTCGAAGCGGGATAAGGACAGATACGCAGTATTTT
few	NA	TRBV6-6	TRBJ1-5	CASTPGVGQPQHF	TGTGCCAGCACCCCAGGGGTAGGTCAGCCCCAGCATTTT
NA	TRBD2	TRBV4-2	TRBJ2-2	CASSQERGDTGELFF	TGTGCCAGCAGCCAAGAACGGGGGGACACCGGGGAGCTGTTTTTT
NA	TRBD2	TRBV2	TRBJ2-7	CASTAGGRAYEQYF	TGTGCCAGCACGGCGGGCGGGAGGGCTTACGAGCAGTACTTC
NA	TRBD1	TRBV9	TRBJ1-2	CASSVDDRVAGYTF	TGTGCCAGCAGCGTAGATGACAGGGTCGCTGGCTACACCTTC
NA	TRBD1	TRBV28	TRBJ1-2	CASSFRDSYGYTF	TGTGCCAGCAGTTTTCGGGACAGTTATGGCTACACCTTC
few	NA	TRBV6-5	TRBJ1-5	CASSYRPSPSNQPQHF	TGTGCCAGCAGTTACAGACCCTCCCCGAGCAATCAGCCCCAGCATTTT
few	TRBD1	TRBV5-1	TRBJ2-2	CASIRGTGPGELFF	TGCGCCAGCATCCGAGGGACAGGGCCCGGGGAGCTGTTTTTT